This T cell receptor (beta chain) was sequenced for a study of neurological immune-mediated disorders. This clonotype was seen only a few times. TCRdb re-analysed the 5' RACE reads in MiXCR, keeping a single row per CDR3 protein. The sample lists roughly 61,000 distinct CDR3 sequences, approximately 12% seen once, with 5% to 8.5% in the top ten. CDR3 length: 17 amino acids. Germline assignment: CDR1 LGHNA and CDR2 YSLEER. With 0 bases clipped from V and 4 bases from J, the junction kept 8 bases outside the gene matches. Specified time point: longitudinal time-point 1 (baseline). The TCR originated in a male donor with HTLV-1-associated myelopathy (HAM/TSP). The chain carries TRBV4-3 and TRBJ2-2; 7 bases are shared with TRBD2. The specimen was PBMCs. CDR3 nucleotide sequence: TGCGCCAGCAGCCAAGAATCGGGGAGGGGTGGCACCGGGGAGCTGTTTTTT. Amino acids: CASSQESGRGGTGELFF.